What follows are 3 T cell receptor beta chains derived from one specimen sequenced in a study of T cell responses to AZD1222 COVID-19 vaccine. TCRdb keeps only in-frame clones here, not all; method: immunoSEQ multiplex PCR. The sample carries some 120,000 clones, roughly nine tenths recorded once. The source was peripheral blood, collected on day 0 of AZD1222 vaccination. These receptors were obtained from an adult in good health.

V usage is TRBV27 and J usage is TRBJ1-4; D may be TRBD1 (6 bases). Trimming cost V 3 bases and J 5 bases, with 19 bases left between them. This CDR3 contains 17 residues. CDR1 and CDR2 (germline): MNHEY, SMNVEV (reference sequence). The CDR3 DNA reads TGTGCCAGCAGTTTGGCCGGGGGGGGCCTCTACAATGAAAAACTGTTTTTT. Its translation is CASSLAGGGLYNEKLFF.

The V call is TRBV5-1, the J call TRBJ1-2, with TRBD1 as a possible D gene (5 bases). The CDR3 is 14 residues long. Trimming stripped 0 bases from V and 3 bases from J, with 9 bases between. CDR1 is SGHRS, CDR2 YFSETQ, per germline. CDR3 protein: CASSLAGSDYGYTF. DNA of the CDR3: TGCGCCAGCAGCTTGGCAGGGTCGGACTATGGCTACACCTTC.

This clone was picked up a small number of times. The chain combines TRBV7-9 with TRBJ1-6, with 7 positions matching TRBD1. Germline CDR1 reads SEHNR; CDR2 reads FQNEAQ (reference sequence). V lost 3 bases to trimming and J lost 7 bases; unmatched junction nucleotides: 3. The CDR3 consists of 14 residues. CDR3 coding DNA: TGTGCCAGCAGCTTGCAGGGGGAAAATTCACCCCTCCACTTT. Encoded protein: CASSLQGENSPLHF.